This T cell receptor beta chain emerged from a study of cytomegalovirus exposure and HLA in healthy donors. CDR1 SGHRS and CDR2 YFSETQ come from the germline V gene. V was cut by 4 bases and J by 4 bases, with 26 bases left in between. CDR3 length equals 18 residues. Amplification used 60 Vbeta primers and 13 Jbeta primers. Assay: immunoSEQ multiplex PCR; the TCRdb copy retains only in-frame clones and omits some. The data contain about 150,000 clones, about 76% of them singletons. Sequenced: PBMCs. The rearrangement links TRBV5-1 to TRBJ1-2; possible D gene TRBD1, 6 bases. The receptor comes from a man aged 30-40 years in good health and CMV-seropositive. Written as DNA, the CDR3 is TGCGCCAGCAGCCCCCTGGCAGGGGCAAATCAACGGGGCTATGGCTACACCTTC. Amino acid sequence: CASSPLAGANQRGYGYTF. Together with reference TRBV5-1 and TRBJ1-2, the CDR3 gives the full variable domain: KAGVTQTPRYLIKTRGQQVTLSCSPISGHRSVSWYQQTPGQGLQFLFEYFSETQRNKGNFPGRFSGRQFSNSRSEMNVSTLELGDSALYLCASSPLAGANQRGYGYTFGSGTRLTVV.